The entry below describes one T cell receptor beta chain. What it binds is not known. Germline trimming cut 5 bases from V and 1 base from J; bases unmatched to any gene: 4. CDR1 and CDR2 from the germline V gene are SGHAT and FQDESV (reference sequence). This CDR3 has 14 residues. This specimen belongs to a study of cytomegalovirus exposure and HLA in healthy donors. Findings and caveats of the study: Most TCR sequences were uncommon, yet certain public TCRs appeared in many donors.

Profiled with immunoSEQ multiplex PCR; TCRdb holds only in-frame clones, not every one. The sample shows 70,000 or so clones, 94% of them seen only once. The TCR was taken from a man younger than 35 in good health and CMV-seropositive. The chain recombines TRBV11-1 with TRBJ2-7; 8 bases are shared with TRBD1. Sequences were obtained from PBMCs. This CDR3 reads CASSPRQGSYEQYF. The CDR3 nucleotides read TGTGCCAGCAGCCCCCGACAGGGGTCCTACGAGCAGTACTTC.